This T cell receptor beta chain was captured in a study of early stage breast cancer tumors. Whole-study context: ER+/PR+/HER2- status applied to twelve of 16 invasive breast tumors.

Regarding the study as a whole: Commonly generated sequences made up most enriched TCRB sequences shared between patients.

The sample holds a few counts of this clone. The antigen remains undetermined. Blood replicates held 0.5 ug DNA, tumor or normal breast about 1.5 ug, two each. The data were produced by immunoSEQ multiplex PCR, yet TCRdb's version contains in-frame clones alone and is incomplete. The sample has tens of thousands of clones; around 80% are singletons. The CDR3 has 14 amino acids. J lost 7 bases, V lost 1 base, and 5 bases had no gene match. Germline CDR1 and CDR2: SGHNT and YYREEE (reference sequence). Sequencing was done on a sample of blood. The source is a person aged 40 to 49 with breast cancer. This sequence joins TRBV5-4 and TRBJ1-1; 9 bases agree with TRBD1. CDR3 protein: CASSLTQGAIEAFF. The CDR3 DNA sequence: TGTGCCAGCAGCTTGACACAGGGGGCGATTGAAGCTTTCTTT.